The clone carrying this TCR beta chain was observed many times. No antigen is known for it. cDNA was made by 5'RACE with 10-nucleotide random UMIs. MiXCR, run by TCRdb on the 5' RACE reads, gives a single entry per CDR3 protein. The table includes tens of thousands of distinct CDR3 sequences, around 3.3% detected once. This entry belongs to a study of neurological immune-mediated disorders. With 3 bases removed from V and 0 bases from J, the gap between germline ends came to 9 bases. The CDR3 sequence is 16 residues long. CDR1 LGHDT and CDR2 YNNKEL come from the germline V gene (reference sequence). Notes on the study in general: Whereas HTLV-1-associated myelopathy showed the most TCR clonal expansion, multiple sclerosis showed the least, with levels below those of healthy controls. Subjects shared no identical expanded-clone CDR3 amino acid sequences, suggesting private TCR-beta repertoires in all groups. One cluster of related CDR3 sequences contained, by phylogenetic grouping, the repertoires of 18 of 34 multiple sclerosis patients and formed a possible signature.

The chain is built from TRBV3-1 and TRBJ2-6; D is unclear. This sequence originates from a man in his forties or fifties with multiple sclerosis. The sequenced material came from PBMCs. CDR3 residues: CASSHTPSSGANVLTF. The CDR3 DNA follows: TGTGCCAGCAGCCACACCCCTTCCTCTGGGGCCAACGTCCTGACTTTC.